The 17 T cell receptor beta chains given below trace back to one sample, sequenced in a study of blood T cell repertoires in COVID-19. Generated by immunoSEQ multiplex PCR, the TCRdb table keeps only in-frame clones and is missing some. This sample yields 250,000 to 300,000 clones, of which around 90% are seen a single time; 2.1% belongs to the top ten. The sample comprised peripheral blood. Receptors originate from an older woman with COVID-19, enrolled during active disease.

The chain joins TRBV18 to TRBJ2-2; the match to TRBD1 covers 9 bases. The CDR3 runs 14 residues. Trimming took 6 bases from V and 5 from J; bases not matched to a gene: 4. Germline V gene lookup returns CDR1 KGHSH and CDR2 LQKENI. The CDR3 here is CASSEGTGTGELFF. The CDR3 DNA reads TGTGCCAGCTCCGAAGGGACAGGGACCGGGGAGCTGTTTTTT. The full variable domain, with the rest looked up from reference TRBV18 and TRBJ2-2, is NAGVMQNPRHLVRRRGQEARLRCSPMKGHSHVYWYRQLPEEGLKFMVYLQKENIIDESGMPKERFSAEFPKEGPSILRIQQVVRGDSAAYFCASSEGTGTGELFFGEGSRLTVL.

CDR3 region: CASSPPGVAGTGELFF. Written as DNA, the CDR3 is TGTGCCAGCTCACCACCGGGTGTTGCAGGAACCGGGGAGCTGTTTTTT. The chain couples TRBV18 to TRBJ2-2; D remains ambiguous. CDR1 and CDR2 from the germline V gene are KGHSH and LQKENI. Deletions cut 0 bases from V and 5 bases from J, with 13 bases between. The CDR3 has 16 residues.

The chain is built from TRBV27 and TRBJ2-7, with TRBD1 matching 9 bases. V gave up 5 bases and J gave up 5 bases; unmatched junction bases: 7. The CDR3 extends over 14 amino acids. Per germline, CDR1 MNHEY and CDR2 SMNVEV (reference sequence). In DNA form, the CDR3 reads TGTGCCAGCAGTATGACAGGGGGGAACCACGAGCAGTACTTC. Amino acids: CASSMTGGNHEQYF.

The rearrangement joins TRBV6-5 to TRBJ2-2, with D unresolved. V shed 6 bases and J shed 1 base, with 12 bases lying between them. Germline V gene data show CDR1 as MNHEY and CDR2 as SVGAGI. This CDR3 has 15 amino acids. This CDR3 is CASSQYDKNTGELFF. The CDR3 region has the DNA TGTGCCAGCAGCCAATATGACAAGAACACCGGGGAGCTGTTTTTT.

This chain connects TRBV11-2 to TRBJ2-7, with D possibly being TRBD2 (5 bases). V dropped 5 bases and J dropped 3 bases, with 17 bases sitting between them. The CDR3 contains 15 residues. Per germline, CDR1 SGHAT and CDR2 FQNNGV. The DNA of the CDR3 is TGTGCCAGCAGCCCTGGAGGCCAGGTGAACTACGAGCAGTACTTC. Protein: CASSPGGQVNYEQYF.

This clone has just one count. The gene calls are TRBV28 and TRBJ1-2; unclear D gene. Germline V gene data show CDR1 as MDHEN and CDR2 as SYDVKM. The CDR3 length is 12 residues. Trimming stripped 2 bases from V and 7 bases from J, with 8 bases between. The CDR3 here is CASSLVPSGYTF. CDR3 coding DNA: TGTGCCAGCAGTTTAGTTCCGAGTGGCTACACCTTC.

The CDR3 is CASSLDTRSYNEQFF. CDR3 coding DNA: TGTGCCAGCAGCTTGGATACACGCTCCTACAATGAGCAGTTCTTC. The genes are TRBV5-4 and TRBJ2-1; no definite D call. The CDR3 has 15 residues. V shed 0 bases and J shed 0 bases, with 7 bases lying between them. CDR1 is SGHNT, CDR2 YYREEE, per germline (reference sequence).

The gene calls are TRBV9 and TRBJ2-7, with 8 positions matching TRBD1. V lost 2 bases, J lost 6 bases, and 7 bases stayed unmatched. This CDR3 is built from 14 residues. The germline V gene has CDR1 SGDLS and CDR2 YYNGEE. CDR3 loop: CASSVQGASGEQYF. DNA for the CDR3: TGTGCCAGCAGCGTCCAGGGGGCGTCAGGCGAGCAGTACTTC.

The genes are TRBV15 and TRBJ1-5, with TRBD1 as a possible D gene (6 bases). This CDR3 comprises 14 residues. Germline V gene lookup returns CDR1 LNHNV and CDR2 YYDKDF (reference sequence). Deletions cut 0 bases from V and 6 bases from J, with 9 bases between. This chain's CDR3 is CATSRDRGGQPQHF. The CDR3 DNA sequence: TGTGCCACCAGCAGAGATCGAGGGGGTCAGCCCCAGCATTTT.

This chain links TRBV3-1 (or the pseudogene TRBV3-2) with TRBJ1-5; tentatively, D is TRBD1 (6 bases). This CDR3 region has 16 residues. V lost 0 bases and J 4 bases, leaving 13 bases between the germline ends. In germline, CDR1 is LGHDT, CDR2 YNNKEL (reference sequence). In nucleotides, the CDR3 is TGTGCCAGCAGCCAAGATGCAAGGGGGGGAAATCAGCCCCAGCATTTT. It codes for CASSQDARGGNQPQHF.

The rearrangement uses TRBV9 and TRBJ2-5; TRBD2 agrees at 11 bases. Trimming at V came to 4 bases and at J to 5 bases, leaving 4 bases not matched to a gene. Germline V gene data show CDR1 as SGDLS and CDR2 as YYNGEE. This CDR3 is built from 14 residues. The CDR3 protein is CASSIAGGRETQYF. CDR3 DNA: TGTGCCAGCAGCATAGCGGGGGGGCGGGAGACCCAGTACTTC.

This clone was seen more than once but under ten times. The chain has TRBV9 and TRBJ1-3, with 7 positions matching TRBD1. With 4 bases clipped from V and 3 bases from J, the junction kept 10 bases outside the gene matches. CDR3 length: 16 amino acids. CDR1 is SGDLS and CDR2 is YYNGEE in the germline V gene. CDR3 sequence: CASSPSQTGYGNTIYF. The CDR3, as DNA: TGTGCCAGCAGCCCCTCCCAGACAGGGTATGGAAACACCATATATTTT. Complete variable domain (other parts from reference TRBV9 and TRBJ1-3): DSGVTQTPKHLITATGQRVTLRCSPRSGDLSVYWYQQSLDQGLQFLIQYYNGEERAKGNILERFSAQQFPDLHSELNLSSLELGDSALYFCASSPSQTGYGNTIYFGEGSWLTVV.

This chain uses TRBV2 with TRBJ2-1; TRBD2 aligns across 7 bases. Losses at the gene ends were 6 bases for V and 2 bases for J; bases not matched to a gene: 4. The CDR3 sequence is 14 residues long. Per germline, CDR1 SNHLY and CDR2 FYNNEI. The CDR3 is CASSGGLAYNEQFF. Here the CDR3 DNA reads TGTGCCAGCAGCGGTGGACTAGCCTACAATGAGCAGTTCTTC.

In its sample, this clone was seen once. The chain couples TRBV18 to TRBJ1-1, with a tentative D call TRBD1 (6 bases). Germline CDR1 and CDR2: KGHSH and LQKENI. V was cut by 3 bases and J by 5 bases, with 19 bases left in between. CDR3 size: 16 residues. CDR3 loop: CASSPRDGGAGTEAFF. The CDR3 DNA reads as TGTGCCAGCTCACCCCGGGACGGGGGGGCCGGGACTGAAGCTTTCTTT.

The chain combines TRBV27 with TRBJ2-3; 12 bases fit TRBD2. V shed 5 bases, J shed 8 bases, and the junction held 14 bases outside the gene matches. CDR3 length equals 17 residues. Germline CDR1 MNHEY, CDR2 SMNVEV (reference sequence). This CDR3 reads CASSPSSGLAGSITQYF. The CDR3, as DNA: TGTGCCAGCAGTCCATCGTCGGGACTAGCGGGCTCTATTACGCAGTATTTT.

The CDR3 DNA is TGCAGTGCTAGTCTCAGCAATCAGCCCCAGCATTTT. Translating gives CSASLSNQPQHF. The chain has TRBV20-1 and TRBJ1-5; no clear D. Germline V gene data show CDR1 as DFQATT and CDR2 as SNEGSKA (reference sequence). The CDR3 is made up of 12 amino acids. Trimming left V 3 bases short and J 1 base short, with 4 bases between.

The chain joins TRBV27 to TRBJ1-4; 7 positions match TRBD1. Germline CDR1 and CDR2: MNHEY and SMNVEV (reference sequence). The CDR3 runs to 16 residues. Trimming removed 8 bases from V and 0 bases from J; junction bases left unmatched: 9. Here the CDR3 reads CASGNRGWATNEKLFF. CDR3 DNA: TGTGCCAGCGGAAACAGGGGTTGGGCAACTAATGAAAAACTGTTTTTT.